The entry below describes one TCR beta chain. Its target is not known. This entry comes from a study of T-cell reconstitution after alpha-beta-depleted transplantation in children. For TCRbeta, the library was prepared with unique molecular identifiers. A single record per CDR3 protein comes from TCRdb applying MiXCR to the PCR reads. The sample has about 980,000 distinct CDR3 sequences; about 26% are singletons. Study-level points and caveats: It was surviving recipient T cells and thymic progenitors that gave some patients high TCRbeta diversity at day 60. The study reportedly traced alpha-beta T cells about two months after transplant to several hundred expanded graft clones.

Deletions cut 6 bases from V and 7 bases from J, with 16 bases between. The CDR3 spans 13 residues. Germline values: CDR1 DFQATT, CDR2 SNEGSKA (reference sequence). V gene TRBV20-1 combines with J gene TRBJ1-5; unclear D gene. The source material was PBMCs, mostly from graft donor cells, sampled 360 days after TCRalphabeta/CD19-depleted stem cell transplant. The TCR originated in a boy under two years old who had a stem cell transplant for SCID, so the T cells may come from the graft donor. Here the CDR3 DNA reads TGCAGTGCGAATCGGGCCGTCGGACAGCCCCAGCATTTT. Amino acids: CSANRAVGQPQHF.